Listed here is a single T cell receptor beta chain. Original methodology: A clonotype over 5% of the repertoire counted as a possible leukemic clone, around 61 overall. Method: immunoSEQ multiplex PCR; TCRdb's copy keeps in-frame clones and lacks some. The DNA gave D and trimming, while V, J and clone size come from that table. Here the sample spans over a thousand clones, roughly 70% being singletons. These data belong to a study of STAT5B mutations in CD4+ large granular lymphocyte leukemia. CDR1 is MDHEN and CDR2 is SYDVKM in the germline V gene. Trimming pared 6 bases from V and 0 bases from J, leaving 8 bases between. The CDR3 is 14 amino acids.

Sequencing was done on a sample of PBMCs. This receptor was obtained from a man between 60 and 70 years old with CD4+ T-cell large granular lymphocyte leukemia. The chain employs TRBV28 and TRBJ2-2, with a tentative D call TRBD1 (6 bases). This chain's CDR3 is CASSTGTNTGELFF. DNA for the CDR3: TGTGCCAGCAGCACAGGGACGAACACCGGGGAGCTGTTTTTT.